This TCR beta chain was recorded in a study of early T cells in non-severe SARS-CoV-2 infection (dated by TCRdb to about 2021). Regarding the research as a whole: Bulk RNA from unsorted whole blood was used for TCR sequencing, so alpha and beta chains could not be paired. Broader findings and caveats from the paper: Matching against VDJdb was skewed toward anti-spike CD8 responses, likely underestimated virus-specific expansions, and missed private and CD4 specificities.

Its CDR3 holds 15 amino acids, cysteine through phenylalanine. The entry retains the CDR3 DNA only, 45 bases that are in frame from base 1. From a lookup of the germline V gene (reference sequence), CDR1 and CDR2 are SEHNR and FQNEAQ. The junction shows trimming of 6 bases on V and 3 bases on J, and the gene matches do not reach 8 bases of it. Set within a cohort of healthcare workers in London, UK, this nested case-control study involved weekly PCR testing of nasopharyngeal swabs along with blood sampling. Healthcare workers were enrolled in the week of the UK lockdown, from 23 to 31 March 2020, and were followed every week for up to about 16 weeks. The receptor library was made with 5' RACE. Sequenced using a NextSeq 500. The TCR library protocol attached unique molecular identifiers to individual cDNA molecules to correct for sequencing error and PCR bias. Both TCR alpha and beta chains were sequenced, and tight co-correlation was observed between alpha and beta sequence abundances in each sample. On the authors' methods: V gene, J gene and CDR3 annotation of TCR sequences was performed with Decombinator V4. TCRs were defined as expanded if a significant change between any two time points was detected under a Poisson model with p below 0.0001. TCR abundances were normalised to the total number of TCRs sequenced per sample and expressed as counts per million. MAIT TCRs were defined by TRAV1-2 paired with TRAJ12, TRAJ20 or TRAJ33, and iNKT TCRs by TRAV10 paired with TRAJ18. VDJdb, accessed on 1 November 2021, was searched for TCRs annotated for CMV, EBV and SARS-CoV-2, and TCRs annotated for more than one antigen were excluded. The public reads were quality trimmed at Q25 with fastp and then assembled into clones with MiXCR by TCRdb, keeping productive beta chains. Under each unique CDR3 protein, matching rows form one entry showing the most common genes and DNA. TCRdb's processing, not the authors', yielded these V and J calls. This sample is represented by some 57,000 distinct CDR3 sequences; 10% to 12% of them were singletons. 1.5% to 2% of the sample lies in the top ten.

This clonotype was detected a few times. Its cognate antigen has yet to be identified. The sample holds no much larger clone one base away, and base qualities are not on file. The receptor's source is an adult who was a healthcare worker with PCR-confirmed SARS-CoV-2 infection or an uninfected control (not recorded which). This chain joins TRBV7-9 to TRBJ1-1, and 9 junctional nucleotides match TRBD1. The sequenced sample consisted of whole blood. The bases are TGTGCCAGCAGACCAAGGACAGGGGCGGACACTGAAGCTTTCTTT. Its protein reads: CASRPRTGADTEAFF.